The clone carrying this T cell receptor (beta chain) appeared a few times. The target antigen is unknown. Whole-study results and caveats: The larger cohort examined one V-J beta rearrangement, not whole repertoires.

V shed 4 bases and J shed 7 bases, with 11 bases lying between them. The CDR3 runs 12 residues. Germline V lookup: CDR1 MNHNY, CDR2 SVGAGI (reference sequence). Constant-region reverse primers amplified full-length variable regions, followed by semi-nested Nested Universal Primer A PCR. From the 5' RACE reads, TCRdb called clonotypes with MiXCR, one entry per CDR3 protein. Of 55,000 to 80,000 distinct CDR3 sequences in the sample, roughly 22% were seen once. Memory CD4+ cells were defined as CD4+CD45RO+CD25-. The chain uses TRBV6-6 and TRBJ2-7, with D maybe TRBD1 (5 bases). This TCR was recovered from a female donor with breast cancer. Sequenced input: memory CD4+ T cells sorted from a lymph node. As to subset: memory CD4+ T cells, CD4+CD45RO+CD25-. Here the CDR3 reads CASSSGPGEQYF. The CDR3 nucleotides are TGTGCCAGCAGTTCAGGCCCAGGGGAGCAGTACTTC.